This T cell receptor beta chain comes out of a study of PD-1 blockade in classical Hodgkin lymphoma. General study results and limits: Before treatment, complete responders showed about the same diversity as newly diagnosed patients.

Specified time point: cycle 4 day 1 (C4D1), after five to seven weeks of nivolumab. Each patient's relapse followed autologous stem cell transplantation, and brentuximab vedotin exposure varied. Patients had relapsed/refractory classical Hodgkin lymphoma with complete response, partial response or progressive disease as best response. Concerning this clone: Its antigen is not known.

Assay: immunoSEQ multiplex PCR; the TCRdb copy retains only in-frame clones and omits some. Among about 24,000 clones, roughly 77% were seen once, and the ten largest hold 22%. The sample was peripheral blood mononuclear cells (PBMCs), taken before the fourth cycle of nivolumab. This receptor was obtained from a human donor with classical Hodgkin lymphoma.

CDR3: CASSAGHSTDTQYF. CDR3 bases: TGTGCCAGCTCTGCCGGCCACAGCACAGATACGCAGTATTTT. V usage is TRBV27 and J usage is TRBJ2-3; unclear D gene. Germline V lookup: CDR1 MNHEY, CDR2 SMNVEV (reference sequence). V was clipped by 8 bases and J by 0 bases, with 12 bases between them. This CDR3 is built from 14 residues.